The entry below describes one T cell receptor (beta chain). The investigators reverse transcribed all of the isolated RNA, so they sequenced expressed TCRB transcripts. Profiled with immunoSEQ multiplex PCR; TCRdb holds only in-frame clones, not every one. The sample shows hundreds of thousands of clones, roughly 16% of them seen only once. The source of the sample is a study of beta chain features in type 1 diabetes. Per the germline V gene, CDR1 is MNHEY and CDR2 is SVGAGI. The V end lost 0 bases, the J end lost 2 bases, and 5 bases lay between the germline ends. The CDR3 is made up of 14 amino acids.

This TCR came from a woman aged 18 to 35 in good health. The source material was naive CD4+ T cells from blood. This chain uses TRBV6-5 with TRBJ1-5; D is unclear. The CDR3 DNA sequence: TGTGCCAGCAGTTACTCGGCGGGCAATCAGCCCCAGCATTTT. Its translation is CASSYSAGNQPQHF.